This entry features one T cell receptor beta chain sequence. TCRdb's table, derived via immunoSEQ multiplex PCR, lists solely in-frame clones and lacks some. Of hundreds of thousands of clones in the sample, 90% to 96% were seen once. The sample belongs to a study of shared clonotypes between healthy human individuals. The wider study: The donor group consisted of a couple of women and three men, aged 18 to 49.

The CDR3 length is 14 residues. The ends were cut back, 4 bases at V and 3 bases at J, with 9 bases in the middle. Germline CDR1 is WNHNN and CDR2 is SYGVQD (reference sequence). The rearrangement joins TRBV10-1 to TRBJ2-2, with D possibly being TRBD1 (6 bases). The sequencing sample was made of naive CD4+ T cells sorted from blood. The subset is: CD45RA+ positively selected. This receptor was identified in a woman aged 30 to 39 in good health. The CDR3 here is CASSGNRDTGELFF. CDR3 coding DNA: TGCGCCAGCAGTGGGAACAGGGACACCGGGGAGCTGTTTTTT.